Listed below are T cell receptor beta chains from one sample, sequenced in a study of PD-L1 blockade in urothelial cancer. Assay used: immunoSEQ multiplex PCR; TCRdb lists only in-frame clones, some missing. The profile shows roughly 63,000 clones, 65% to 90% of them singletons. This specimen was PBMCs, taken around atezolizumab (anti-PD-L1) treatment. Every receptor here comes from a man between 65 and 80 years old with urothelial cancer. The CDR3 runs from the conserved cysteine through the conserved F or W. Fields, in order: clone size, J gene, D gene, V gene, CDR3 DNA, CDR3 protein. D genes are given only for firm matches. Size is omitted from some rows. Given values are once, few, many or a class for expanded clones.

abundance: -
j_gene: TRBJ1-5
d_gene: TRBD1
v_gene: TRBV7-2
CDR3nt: TGTGCCAGCAGCCCGACAGGGAATCAGCCCCAGCATTTT
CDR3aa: CASSPTGNQPQHF

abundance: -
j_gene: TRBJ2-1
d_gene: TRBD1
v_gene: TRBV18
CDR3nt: TGTGCCAGCTCAGCGATAACAGGGGAGACCTCCTACAATGAGCAGTTCTTC
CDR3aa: CASSAITGETSYNEQFF

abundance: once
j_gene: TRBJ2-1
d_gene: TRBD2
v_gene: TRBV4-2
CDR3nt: TGTGCCAGCTCGGTAGCGGGAGGGAACCTCAATGAGCAGTTCTTC
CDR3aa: CASSVAGGNLNEQFF

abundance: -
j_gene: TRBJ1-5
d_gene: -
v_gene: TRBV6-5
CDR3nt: TGTGCCAGCAGACAGGGTGGTGCGAATCAGCCCCAGCATTTT
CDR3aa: CASRQGGANQPQHF

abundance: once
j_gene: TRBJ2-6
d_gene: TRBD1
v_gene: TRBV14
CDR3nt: TGTGCCAGCAGCAAACCCGGGACAGGCCTTCCTGGGGCCAACGTCCTGACTTTC
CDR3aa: CASSKPGTGLPGANVLTF

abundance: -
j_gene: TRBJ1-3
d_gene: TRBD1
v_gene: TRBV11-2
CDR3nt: TGTGCCAGCAGCCCTGGGACAGTCTCTGGAAACACCATATATTTT
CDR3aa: CASSPGTVSGNTIYF

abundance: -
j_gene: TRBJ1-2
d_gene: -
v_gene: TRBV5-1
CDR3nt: TGCGCCAGCAGCGATACCATTTCGGGGGGATATGGCTACACCTTC
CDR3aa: CASSDTISGGYGYTF

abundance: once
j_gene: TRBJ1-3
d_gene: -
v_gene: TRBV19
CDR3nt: TGTGCCAGTAAACAGGCTCCTGGAAACACCATATATTTT
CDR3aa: CASKQAPGNTIYF

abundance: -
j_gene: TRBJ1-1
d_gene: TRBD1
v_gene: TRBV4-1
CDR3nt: TGCGCCAGCAGCGCCCTACTCAGGGGGACTGAAGCTTTCTTT
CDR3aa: CASSALLRGTEAFF

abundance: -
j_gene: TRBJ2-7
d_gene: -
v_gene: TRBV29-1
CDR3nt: TGCAGCGTTCAACAGGGTTCGATCGGCTACGAGCAGTACTTC
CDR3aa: CSVQQGSIGYEQYF

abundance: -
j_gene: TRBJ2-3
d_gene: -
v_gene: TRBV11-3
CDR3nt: TGTGCCAGCAGCCCTAACCAGGGTGGGGATACGCAGTATTTT
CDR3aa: CASSPNQGGDTQYF

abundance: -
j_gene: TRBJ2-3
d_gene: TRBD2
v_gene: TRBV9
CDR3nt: TGTGCCAGCAGCGTAGGCGGGAGGAAAATGCAAGATACGCAGTATTTT
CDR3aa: CASSVGGRKMQDTQYF

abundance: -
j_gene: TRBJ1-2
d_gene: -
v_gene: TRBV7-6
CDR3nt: TGTGCCAGCAGCTTAGGGACAGCTAACTATGGCTACACCTTC
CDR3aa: CASSLGTANYGYTF

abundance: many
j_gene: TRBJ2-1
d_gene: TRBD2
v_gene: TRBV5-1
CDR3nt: TGCGCCAGCAGCCCCAGGCTAGCGGTGATTGGCAATGAGCAGTTCTTC
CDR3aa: CASSPRLAVIGNEQFF

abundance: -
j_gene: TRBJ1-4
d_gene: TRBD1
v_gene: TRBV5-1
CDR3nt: TGCGCCAGCAGCCCGGAACAGGGGGGTGAAAAACTGTTTTTT
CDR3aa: CASSPEQGGEKLFF

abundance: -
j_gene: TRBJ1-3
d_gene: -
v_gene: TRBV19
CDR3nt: TGTGCCAGTAGTATCGACAGCCACTTCTCTGGAAACACCATATATTTT
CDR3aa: CASSIDSHFSGNTIYF

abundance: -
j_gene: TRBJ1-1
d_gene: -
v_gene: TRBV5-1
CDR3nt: TGCGCCAGCAGCTTGGGGCCCGGGAGCACTGAAGCTTTCTTT
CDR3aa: CASSLGPGSTEAFF

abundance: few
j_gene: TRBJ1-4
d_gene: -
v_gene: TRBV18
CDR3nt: TGTGCCAGCTCACCGGACATGCGTAATGAAAAACTGTTTTTT
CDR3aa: CASSPDMRNEKLFF

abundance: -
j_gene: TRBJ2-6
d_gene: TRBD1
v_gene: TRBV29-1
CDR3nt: TGCAGCGTGGTGACAGGGGACTCTGGGGCCAACGTCCTGACTTTC
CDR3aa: CSVVTGDSGANVLTF

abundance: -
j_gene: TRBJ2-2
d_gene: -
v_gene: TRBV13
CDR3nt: TGTGCCAGCAGCCCGCGACAGCCATCTGAAAACACCGGGGAGCTGTTTTTT
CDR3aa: CASSPRQPSENTGELFF

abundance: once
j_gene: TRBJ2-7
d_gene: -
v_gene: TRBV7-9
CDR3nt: TGTGCCAGCAGCCAGGGGGGCATTTCCTCTGAGCAGTACTTC
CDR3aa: CASSQGGISSEQYF

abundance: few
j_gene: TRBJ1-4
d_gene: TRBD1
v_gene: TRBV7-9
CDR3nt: TGTGCCAGCAGCTACGGGACAGGGGCTGAAAAACTGTTTTTT
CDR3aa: CASSYGTGAEKLFF

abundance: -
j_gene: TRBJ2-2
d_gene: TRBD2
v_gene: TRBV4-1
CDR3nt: TGCGCCAGCAGCCAAGGTGTAGTAGCGGGAGATGACACCGGGGAGCTGTTTTTT
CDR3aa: CASSQGVVAGDDTGELFF

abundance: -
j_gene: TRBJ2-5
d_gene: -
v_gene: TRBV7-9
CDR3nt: TGTGCCAGCAGCTTACGGGAAGAGACCCAGTACTTC
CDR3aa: CASSLREETQYF

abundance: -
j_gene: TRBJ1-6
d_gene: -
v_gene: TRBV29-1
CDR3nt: TGCAGCGCAAAAGCACAGGATAATTCACCCCTCCACTTT
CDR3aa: CSAKAQDNSPLHF

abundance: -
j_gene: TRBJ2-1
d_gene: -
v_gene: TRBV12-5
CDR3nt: TGTGCTAGTGGCCGTAGCGTAGGTGAGCAGTTCTTC
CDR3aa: CASGRSVGEQFF

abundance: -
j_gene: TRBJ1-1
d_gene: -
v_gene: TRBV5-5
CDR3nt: TGTGCCAGCAGCCGAGACCAGGCCCTTGGATTTACTTTCTTT
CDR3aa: CASSRDQALGFTFF

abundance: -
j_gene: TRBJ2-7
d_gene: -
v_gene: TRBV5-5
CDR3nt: TGTGCCAGCAGCTTGGCCGGAGGACACGAGCAGTACTTC
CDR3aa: CASSLAGGHEQYF

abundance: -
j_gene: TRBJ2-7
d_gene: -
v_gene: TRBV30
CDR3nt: TGTGCCTGGAGTGTCGATACGGGGACCTACGAGCAGTACTTC
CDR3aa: CAWSVDTGTYEQYF

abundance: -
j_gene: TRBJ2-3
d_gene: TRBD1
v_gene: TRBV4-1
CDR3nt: TGCGCCAGCAGCCAAGATAAAGGGGGCGCCGGCACAGATACGCAGTATTTT
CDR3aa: CASSQDKGGAGTDTQYF

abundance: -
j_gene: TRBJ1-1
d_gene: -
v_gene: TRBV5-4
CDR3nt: TGTGCCAGCAGCTTGAGCGGGGGGACTGAAGCTTTCTTT
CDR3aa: CASSLSGGTEAFF

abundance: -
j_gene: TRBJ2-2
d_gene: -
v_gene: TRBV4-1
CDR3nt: TGCGCCAGCAGCCCCAACCAGGGCGTTAGCACCGGGGAGCTGTTTTTT
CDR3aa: CASSPNQGVSTGELFF

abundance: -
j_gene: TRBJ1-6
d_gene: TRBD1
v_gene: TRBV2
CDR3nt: TGTGCCAGCAGCGTGGGACAGAATAATTCACCCCTCCACTTT
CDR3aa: CASSVGQNNSPLHF

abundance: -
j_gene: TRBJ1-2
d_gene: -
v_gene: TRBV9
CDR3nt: TGTGCCAGCAGCCCCAGCGATAGCTTAAACTATGGCTACACCTTC
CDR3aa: CASSPSDSLNYGYTF

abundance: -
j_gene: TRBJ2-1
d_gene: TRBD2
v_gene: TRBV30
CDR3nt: TGTGCCTGGAGTAAAGTGGGGGGGACTGAGCAGTTCTTC
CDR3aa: CAWSKVGGTEQFF

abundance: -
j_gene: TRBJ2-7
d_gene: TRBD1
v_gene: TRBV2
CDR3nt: TGTGCCAGCAGTGCGACAGGGGGGCCCTACGAGCAGTACTTC
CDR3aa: CASSATGGPYEQYF

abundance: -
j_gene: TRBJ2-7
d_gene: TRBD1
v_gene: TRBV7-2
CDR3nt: TGTGCCAGCAGCTACAACAGGGGGGTCAACGAGCAGTACTTC
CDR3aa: CASSYNRGVNEQYF

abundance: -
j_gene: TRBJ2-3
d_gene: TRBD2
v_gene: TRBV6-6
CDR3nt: TGTGCCAGCAGTTATTCGCAGCGGGAGAGCACAGATACGCAGTATTTT
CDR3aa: CASSYSQRESTDTQYF

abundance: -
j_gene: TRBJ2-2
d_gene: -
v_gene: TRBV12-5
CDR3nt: TGTGCTACTAGGGGTAGCGGGAACACCGGGGAGCTGTTTTTT
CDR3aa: CATRGSGNTGELFF

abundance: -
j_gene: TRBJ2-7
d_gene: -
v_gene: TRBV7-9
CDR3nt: TGTGCCAGCAGCAAGGGGGAGTACGAGCAGTACTTC
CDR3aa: CASSKGEYEQYF

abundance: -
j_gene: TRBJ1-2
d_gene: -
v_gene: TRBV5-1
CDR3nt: TGCGCCAGCAGCCCCTTGGGGGGTGGTGGCTACACCTTC
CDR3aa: CASSPLGGGGYTF

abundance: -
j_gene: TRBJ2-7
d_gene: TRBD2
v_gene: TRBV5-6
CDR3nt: TGTGCCAGCAGCTTGGGCGTGGGACTAGAAGTTTTCTCCTACGAGCAGTACTTC
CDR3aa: CASSLGVGLEVFSYEQYF

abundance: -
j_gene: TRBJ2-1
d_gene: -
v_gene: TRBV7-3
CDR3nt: TGTGCCAGCAGCTTAACCCGTGGAGGGACGATGTCCTACAATGAGCAGTTCTTC
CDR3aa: CASSLTRGGTMSYNEQFF

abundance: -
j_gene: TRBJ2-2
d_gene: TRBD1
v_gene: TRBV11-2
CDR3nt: TGTGCCAGCAGCCTCCGGCCAGGGGGTATCGGCACCGGGGAGCTGTTTTTT
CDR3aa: CASSLRPGGIGTGELFF

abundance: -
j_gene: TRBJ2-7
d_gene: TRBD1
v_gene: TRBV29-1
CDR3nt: TGCAGCGTCACAGGGGGTCAGTACGAGCAGTACTTC
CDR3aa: CSVTGGQYEQYF

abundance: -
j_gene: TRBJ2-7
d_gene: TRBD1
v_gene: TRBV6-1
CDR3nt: TGTGCCAGCAGTGAAACAGGGGTGGGCGAGCAGTACTTC
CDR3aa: CASSETGVGEQYF

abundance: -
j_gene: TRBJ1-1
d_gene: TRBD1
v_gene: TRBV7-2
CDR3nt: TGTGCCAGCAGCTTAAGAGGGGGCGGGGGGGTTTGGGCTTTCTTT
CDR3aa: CASSLRGGGGVWAFF

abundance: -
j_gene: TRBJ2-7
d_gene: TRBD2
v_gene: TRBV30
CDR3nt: TGTGCCGGGTTAGCGGGTGTTCACCCCTACGAGCAGTACTTC
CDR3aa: CAGLAGVHPYEQYF